The 10 T cell receptor beta chains listed next were all sequenced from one sample in a study of regulatory T cells in long-lasting Graves disease. The time point was: newly diagnosed GD, antithyroid drugs for less than 3 months. After RNA was extracted from PBMCs, the TCR library was made from it. Library construction for TCR beta used iRepertoire HTBI primers and Arm-PCR of CDR3 regions. TCRdb fed the multiplex PCR reads into MiXCR, producing one record per CDR3 protein. The sample lists about 470,000 distinct CDR3 sequences; under 15% were seen once. The sample also formed part of further work on T cells in Graves' hyperthyroidism and ophthalmopathy.

Sequenced here: peripheral blood mononuclear cells (PBMCs), sampled at new diagnosis, from a patient treated with antithyroid drugs. Receptors were obtained from a woman aged 30 to 39 with Graves disease.

There are many counts of this clonotype. The genes are TRBV11-2 and TRBJ2-1; D ambiguous. Germline CDR1 reads SGHAT; CDR2 reads FQNNGV. CDR3 size: 15 residues. V lost 1 base, J lost 7 bases, and 14 bases lay in between. CDR3 residues: CASSLAVARGNEQFF. Here the CDR3 DNA reads TGTGCCAGCAGCTTAGCCGTAGCCCGAGGTAATGAGCAGTTCTTC.

This clonotype was detected many times. The V gene is TRBV29-1, the J gene TRBJ1-2; unclear D gene. Germline CDR1 and CDR2: SQVTM and ANQGSEA. V lost 6 bases and J lost 3, with 11 bases in between. The CDR3 loop spans 12 amino acids. CDR3 sequence: CSVWAGHYGYTF. DNA of the CDR3: TGCAGCGTGTGGGCAGGACACTATGGCTACACCTTC.

With respect to this clonotype: The likely explanation is a read error, given a far larger clone one base away. The CDR3 loop is CSAGRVAGDGETQFF. The CDR3 coding sequence is TGCAGTGCGGGACGGGTAGCGGGAGATGGGGAGACCCAGTTCTTC. The V gene is TRBV20-1, the J gene TRBJ2-1; 9 nucleotides align to TRBD2. The ends lost 6 bases at V and 13 bases at J; junction bases unmatched: 19. This CDR3 contains 15 residues. Germline-derived CDR1 and CDR2 are DFQATT and SNEGSKA (reference sequence).

There are many counts of this clonotype. This chain connects TRBV14 to TRBJ2-1; TRBD2 aligns across 7 bases. CDR3 length: 17 residues. The germline V gene encodes CDR1 SGHDN and CDR2 FVKESK. Trimming cost V 2 bases and J 1 base; bases outside gene matches: 8. CDR3 sequence reads: CASSQQSGKGSYNEQFF. The CDR3 DNA follows: TGTGCCAGCAGCCAACAGAGCGGGAAAGGATCCTACAATGAGCAGTTCTTC.

This clonotype turned up a few times. This sequence joins TRBV5-1 and TRBJ2-7, with TRBD1 as a possible D gene (5 bases). The CDR3 runs to 16 residues. Germline assignment: CDR1 SGHRS and CDR2 YFSETQ. V was cut by 6 bases and J by 6 bases, with 25 bases left in between. As DNA, the CDR3 is TGCGCCAGCACGATTTCAGGGCTCACCTCTCCGGGCGAGCAGTACTTC. Its translation is CASTISGLTSPGEQYF.

This clonotype appeared many times. The V gene is TRBV2, the J gene TRBJ2-2, with D possibly called TRBD1 or TRBD2 (5 bases each). Trimming took 3 bases from V and 7 from J, leaving 15 bases between them. Germline V gives CDR1 SNHLY, CDR2 FYNNEI. The CDR3 is made up of 15 amino acids. The CDR3 is CASSDLVGDGGELFF. CDR3 nucleotides: TGTGCCAGCAGTGACCTGGTGGGGGATGGCGGGGAGCTGTTTTTT.

In its sample, this clonotype was seen many times. The chain links TRBV6-1 to TRBJ2-3; a possible D gene is TRBD1 (6 bases). The CDR3 loop spans 15 amino acids. Between the trimmed V and J ends, which lost 7 bases and 1 base, there was a span of 15 bases. Per germline, CDR1 MNHNS and CDR2 SASEGT. In DNA, the CDR3 is TGTGCCAGCAAGCCCCAGGGGCGGGGCACAGATACGCAGTATTTT. Its protein is CASKPQGRGTDTQYF.

Ten or more counts support this clonotype. J is TRBJ1-1 and V is TRBV30; no clear D. This CDR3 contains 16 residues. The germline CDR1 and CDR2 sequences are GTSNPN and SVGIG (reference sequence). Trimming removed 3 bases at V and 5 bases at J, with 22 bases between. The CDR3 nucleotides are TGTGCCTGGAGCCCTCAATTTGGGTCGCTGTTGACTGAAGCTTTCTTT. This gives the protein CAWSPQFGSLLTEAFF.

This clonotype came up many times. The chain links TRBV20-1 to TRBJ2-1, with 9 bases that match TRBD2. Germline lookup yields CDR1 DFQATT and CDR2 SNEGSKA (reference sequence). The junction had 11 bases not matched to a gene; V was cut back by 1 base and J by 7 bases. The CDR3 runs 16 residues. DNA of the CDR3: TGCAGTGCTAGAGTTGCGGGAGGGCCTAATTCAAATGAGCAGTTCTTC. Translating gives CSARVAGGPNSNEQFF.

This clonotype was seen a few times. The J gene is TRBJ2-7, the V gene TRBV20-1, with D perhaps matching TRBD2 (6 bases). CDR3 size: 14 residues. Germline V gene data show CDR1 as DFQATT and CDR2 as SNEGSKA (reference sequence). The germline V and J ends were trimmed by 6 bases and 1 base, with 16 bases remaining between them. DNA for the CDR3: TGCAGTGCCAACCCGGAGGGGATTTCCTACGAGCAGTACTTC. It encodes CSANPEGISYEQYF.